This TCR beta chain originates from a study of blood T cell repertoires in COVID-19. TCRdb's copy holds only in-frame clones and misses some; the assay was immunoSEQ multiplex PCR. The data show over 250,000 clones, 86% seen once. The length of the CDR3 is 17 residues. With 5 bases removed from V and 2 bases from J, the gap between germline ends came to 19 bases. Germline-derived CDR1 and CDR2 are LNHNV and YYDKDF (reference sequence). The receptor was isolated from a woman under 30 who had recovered from COVID-19. Material: PBMCs or T cells enriched from blood (not recorded which). This chain uses TRBV15 with TRBJ1-5; possibly TRBD1 for D (5 bases). CDR3 loop: CATSETQGIAGNQPQHF. The CDR3 bases are TGTGCCACCAGCGAAACCCAGGGAATAGCGGGCAATCAGCCCCAGCATTTT.